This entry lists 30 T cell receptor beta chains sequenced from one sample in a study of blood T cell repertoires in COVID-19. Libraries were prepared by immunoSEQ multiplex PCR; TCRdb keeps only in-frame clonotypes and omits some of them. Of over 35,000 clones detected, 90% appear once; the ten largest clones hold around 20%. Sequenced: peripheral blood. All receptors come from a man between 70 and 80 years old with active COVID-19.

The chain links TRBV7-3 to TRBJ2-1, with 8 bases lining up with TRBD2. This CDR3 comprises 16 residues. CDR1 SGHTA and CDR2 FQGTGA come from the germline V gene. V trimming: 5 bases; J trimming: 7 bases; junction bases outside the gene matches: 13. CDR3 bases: TGTGCCAGCAGCAACACCGGGACTAGACTAAAGAATGAGCAGTTCTTC. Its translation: CASSNTGTRLKNEQFF.

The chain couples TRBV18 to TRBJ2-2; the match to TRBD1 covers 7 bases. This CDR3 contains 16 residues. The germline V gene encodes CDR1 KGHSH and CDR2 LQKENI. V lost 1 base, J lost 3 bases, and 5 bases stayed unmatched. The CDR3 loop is CASSPQGASDTGELFF. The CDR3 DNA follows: TGTGCCAGCTCACCACAGGGGGCGTCGGACACCGGGGAGCTGTTTTTT.

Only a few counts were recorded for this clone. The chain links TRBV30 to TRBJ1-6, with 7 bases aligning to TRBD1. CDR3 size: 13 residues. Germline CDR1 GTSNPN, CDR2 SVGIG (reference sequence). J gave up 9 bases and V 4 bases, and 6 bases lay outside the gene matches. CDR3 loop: CAWTRTGSSPLHF. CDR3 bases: TGTGCCTGGACTAGGACAGGATCTTCACCCCTCCACTTT.

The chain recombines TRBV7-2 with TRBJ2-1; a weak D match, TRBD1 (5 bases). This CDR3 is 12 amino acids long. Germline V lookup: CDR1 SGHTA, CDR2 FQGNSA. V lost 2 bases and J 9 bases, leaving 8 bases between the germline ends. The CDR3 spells CASSLRGVEQFF. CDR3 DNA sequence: TGTGCCAGCAGCTTAAGGGGTGTTGAGCAGTTCTTC.

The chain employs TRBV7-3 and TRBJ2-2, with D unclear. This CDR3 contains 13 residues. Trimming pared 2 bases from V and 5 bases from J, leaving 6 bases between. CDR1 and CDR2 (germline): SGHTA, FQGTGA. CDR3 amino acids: CASSLSATGELFF. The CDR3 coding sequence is TGTGCCAGCAGCTTATCAGCGACCGGGGAGCTGTTTTTT.

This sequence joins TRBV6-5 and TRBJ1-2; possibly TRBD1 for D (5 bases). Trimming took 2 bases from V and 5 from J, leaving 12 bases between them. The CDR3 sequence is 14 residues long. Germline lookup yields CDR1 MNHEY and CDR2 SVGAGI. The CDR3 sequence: CASSYGTQGYGYTF. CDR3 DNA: TGTGCCAGCAGTTACGGAACTCAGGGTTATGGCTACACCTTC.

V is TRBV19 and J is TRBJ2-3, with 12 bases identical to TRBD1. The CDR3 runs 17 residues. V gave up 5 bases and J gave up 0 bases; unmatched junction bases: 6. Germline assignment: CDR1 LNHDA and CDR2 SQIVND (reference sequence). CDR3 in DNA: TGTGCCAGTAGTGAAGGGACAGGGGGCTGGAGCACAGATACGCAGTATTTT. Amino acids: CASSEGTGGWSTDTQYF. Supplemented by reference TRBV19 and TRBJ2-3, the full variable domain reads DGGITQSPKYLFRKEGQNVTLSCEQNLNHDAMYWYRQDPGQGLRLIYYSQIVNDFQKGDIAEGYSVSREKKESFPLTVTSAQKNPTAFYLCASSEGTGGWSTDTQYFGPGTRLTVL.

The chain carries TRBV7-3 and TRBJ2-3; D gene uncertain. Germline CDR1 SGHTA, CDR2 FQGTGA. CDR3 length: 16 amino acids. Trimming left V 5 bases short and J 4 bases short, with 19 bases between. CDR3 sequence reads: CASSQKVPGIADTQYF. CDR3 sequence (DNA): TGTGCCAGCAGCCAGAAAGTTCCAGGAATCGCAGATACGCAGTATTTT.

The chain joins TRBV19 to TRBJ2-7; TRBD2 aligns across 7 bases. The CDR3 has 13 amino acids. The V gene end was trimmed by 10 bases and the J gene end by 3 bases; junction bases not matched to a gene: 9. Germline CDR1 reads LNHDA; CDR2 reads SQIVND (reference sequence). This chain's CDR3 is CATSRGEDYEQYF. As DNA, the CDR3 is TGTGCCACCTCCCGGGGGGAGGACTACGAGCAGTACTTC.

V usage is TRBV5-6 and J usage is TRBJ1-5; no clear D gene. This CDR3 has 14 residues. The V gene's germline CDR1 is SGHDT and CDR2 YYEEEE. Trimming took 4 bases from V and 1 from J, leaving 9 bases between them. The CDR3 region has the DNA TGTGCCAGCAGCCGCCGGTGGAGCAATCAGCCCCAGCATTTT. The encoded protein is CASSRRWSNQPQHF.

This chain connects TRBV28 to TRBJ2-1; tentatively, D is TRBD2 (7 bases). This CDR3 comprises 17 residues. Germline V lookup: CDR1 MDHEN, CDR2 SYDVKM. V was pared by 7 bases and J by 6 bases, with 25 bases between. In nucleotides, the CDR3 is TGTGCCAGCACCCGTAGGGGGAGGGCGGTGGTGCGCAATGAGCAGTTCTTC. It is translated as CASTRRGRAVVRNEQFF.

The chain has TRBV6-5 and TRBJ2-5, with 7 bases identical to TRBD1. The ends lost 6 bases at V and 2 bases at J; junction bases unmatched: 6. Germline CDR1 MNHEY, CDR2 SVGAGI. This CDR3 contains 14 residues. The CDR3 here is CASSQTGWQETQYF. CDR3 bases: TGTGCCAGCAGCCAGACAGGGTGGCAAGAGACCCAGTACTTC.

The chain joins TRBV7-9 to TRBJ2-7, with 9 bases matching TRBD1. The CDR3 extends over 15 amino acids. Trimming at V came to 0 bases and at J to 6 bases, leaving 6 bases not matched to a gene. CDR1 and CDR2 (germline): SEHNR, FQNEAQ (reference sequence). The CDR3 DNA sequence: TGTGCCAGCAGCTTAGCTGGGACAGGGTATTCCGAGCAGTACTTC. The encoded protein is CASSLAGTGYSEQYF.

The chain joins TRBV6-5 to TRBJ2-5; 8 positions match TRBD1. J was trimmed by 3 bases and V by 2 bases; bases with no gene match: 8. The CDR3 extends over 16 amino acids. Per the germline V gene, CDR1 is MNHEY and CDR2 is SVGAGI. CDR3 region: CASSYHRQGRKETQYF. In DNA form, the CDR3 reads TGTGCCAGCAGTTACCATCGACAGGGGAGGAAAGAGACCCAGTACTTC.

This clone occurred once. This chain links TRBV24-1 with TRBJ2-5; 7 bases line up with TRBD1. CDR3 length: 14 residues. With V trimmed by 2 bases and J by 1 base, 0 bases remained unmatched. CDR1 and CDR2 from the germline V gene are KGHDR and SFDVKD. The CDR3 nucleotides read TGTGCCACCAGTGATTGGGACAGCCAAGAGACCCAGTACTTC. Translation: CATSDWDSQETQYF.

CDR3 nucleotide sequence: TGTGCCAGCAGCTTAAGGGCGGTGGGGCCCTACGAGCAGTACTTC. It is translated as CASSLRAVGPYEQYF. The chain uses TRBV11-1 and TRBJ2-7, with D tentatively TRBD1 (5 bases). From germline, CDR1 is SGHAT and CDR2 FQDESV (reference sequence). The CDR3 covers 15 residues. Trimming pared 2 bases from V and 2 bases from J, leaving 13 bases between. Full variable domain (remainder filled in from reference TRBV11-1 and TRBJ2-7): EAEVAQSPRYKITEKSQAVAFWCDPISGHATLYWYRQILGQGPELLVQFQDESVVDDSQLPKDRFSAERLKGVDSTLKIQPAELGDSAMYLCASSLRAVGPYEQYFGPGTRLTVT.

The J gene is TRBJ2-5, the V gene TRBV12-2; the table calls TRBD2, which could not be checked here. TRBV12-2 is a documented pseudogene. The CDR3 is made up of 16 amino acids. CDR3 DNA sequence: TGTGCAAGTCGCTTAGCGGGCGGGAGGGGTCAAGAGACCCAGTACTTC. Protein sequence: CASRLAGGRGQETQYF.

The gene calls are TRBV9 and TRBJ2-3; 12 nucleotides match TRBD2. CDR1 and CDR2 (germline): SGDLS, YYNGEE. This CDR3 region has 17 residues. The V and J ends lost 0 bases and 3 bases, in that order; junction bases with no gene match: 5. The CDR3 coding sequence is TGTGCCAGCAGCGTAGGGCTAGCGGGGGGGCGAACAGATACGCAGTATTTT. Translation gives CASSVGLAGGRTDTQYF. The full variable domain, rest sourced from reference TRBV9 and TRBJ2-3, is DSGVTQTPKHLITATGQRVTLRCSPRSGDLSVYWYQQSLDQGLQFLIQYYNGEERAKGNILERFSAQQFPDLHSELNLSSLELGDSALYFCASSVGLAGGRTDTQYFGPGTRLTVL.

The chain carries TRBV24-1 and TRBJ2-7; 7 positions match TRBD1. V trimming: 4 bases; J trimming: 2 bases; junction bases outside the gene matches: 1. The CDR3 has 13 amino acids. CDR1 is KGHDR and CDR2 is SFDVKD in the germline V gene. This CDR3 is CATSDTGAYEQYF. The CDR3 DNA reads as TGTGCCACCAGTGACACAGGGGCCTACGAGCAGTACTTC.

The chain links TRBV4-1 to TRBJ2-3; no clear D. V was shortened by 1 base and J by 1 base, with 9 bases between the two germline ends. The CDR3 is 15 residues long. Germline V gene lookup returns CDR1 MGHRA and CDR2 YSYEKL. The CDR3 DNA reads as TGCGCCAGCAGCCAAGGGCCCCGGGGCACAGATACGCAGTATTTT. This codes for CASSQGPRGTDTQYF.

CDR3 nucleotide sequence: TGCAGCACCGCGGGGGGCAGGGATGGAAACACCATATATTTT. This sequence encodes CSTAGGRDGNTIYF. V is TRBV29-1 and J is TRBJ1-3, with D perhaps matching TRBD1 (6 bases). Germline CDR1 and CDR2: SQVTM and ANQGSEA. The CDR3 runs to 14 residues. The V and J ends lost 8 bases and 3 bases respectively, with 17 bases between them.

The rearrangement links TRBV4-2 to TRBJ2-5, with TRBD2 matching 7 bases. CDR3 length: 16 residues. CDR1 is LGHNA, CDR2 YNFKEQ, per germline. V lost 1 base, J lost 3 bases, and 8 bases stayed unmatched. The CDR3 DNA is TGTGCCAGCAGCCAAGCCTATCTGGGGGGGGAAGAGACCCAGTACTTC. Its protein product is CASSQAYLGGEETQYF.

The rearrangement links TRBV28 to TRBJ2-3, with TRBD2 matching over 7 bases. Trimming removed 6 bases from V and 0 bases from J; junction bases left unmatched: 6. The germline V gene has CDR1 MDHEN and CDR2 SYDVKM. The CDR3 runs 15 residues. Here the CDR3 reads CASSTERDSTDTQYF. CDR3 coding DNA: TGTGCCAGCAGCACTGAGCGGGATAGCACAGATACGCAGTATTTT.

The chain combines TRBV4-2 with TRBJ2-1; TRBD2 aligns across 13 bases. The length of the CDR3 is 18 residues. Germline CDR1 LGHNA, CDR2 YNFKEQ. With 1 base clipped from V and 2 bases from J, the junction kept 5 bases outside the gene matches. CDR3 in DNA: TGTGCCAGCAGCCAAGGGACTAGCGGGAGTTTCCCCTACAATGAGCAGTTCTTC. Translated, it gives CASSQGTSGSFPYNEQFF.

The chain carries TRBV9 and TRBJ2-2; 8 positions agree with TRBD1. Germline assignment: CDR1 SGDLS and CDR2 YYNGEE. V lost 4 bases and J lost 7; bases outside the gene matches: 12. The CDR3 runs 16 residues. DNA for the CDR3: TGTGCCAGCAGCCCTTGGGGGACAGGCTCCCACGGGGAGCTGTTTTTT. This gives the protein CASSPWGTGSHGELFF.

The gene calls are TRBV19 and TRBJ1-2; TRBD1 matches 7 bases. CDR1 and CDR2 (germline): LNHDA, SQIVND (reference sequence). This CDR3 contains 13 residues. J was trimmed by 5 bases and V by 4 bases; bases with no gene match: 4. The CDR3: CASSTDRVYGYTF. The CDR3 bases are TGTGCCAGTAGTACCGACAGGGTGTATGGCTACACCTTC.

The CDR3 DNA reads as TGTGCCAGCAGTTTCTCCGGGGACAGGGATTACGAGCAGTACTTC. Its translation is CASSFSGDRDYEQYF. The chain couples TRBV28 to TRBJ2-7; 9 bases are shared with TRBD1. This CDR3 comprises 15 residues. Trimming took 3 bases from V and 4 from J; bases not matched to a gene: 7. Germline CDR1 and CDR2: MDHEN and SYDVKM.

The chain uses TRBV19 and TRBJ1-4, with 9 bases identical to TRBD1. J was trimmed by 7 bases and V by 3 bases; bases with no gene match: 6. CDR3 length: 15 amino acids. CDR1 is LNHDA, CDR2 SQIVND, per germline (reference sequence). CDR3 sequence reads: CASSIAQGAGEKLFF. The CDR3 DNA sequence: TGTGCCAGTAGTATTGCACAGGGGGCTGGTGAAAAACTGTTTTTT.

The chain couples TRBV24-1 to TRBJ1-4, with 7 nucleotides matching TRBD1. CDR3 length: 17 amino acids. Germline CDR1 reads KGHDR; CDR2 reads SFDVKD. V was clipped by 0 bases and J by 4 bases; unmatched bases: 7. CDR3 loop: CATSDLREQGYNEKLFF. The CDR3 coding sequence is TGTGCCACCAGTGATTTGAGGGAACAGGGGTATAATGAAAAACTGTTTTTT.

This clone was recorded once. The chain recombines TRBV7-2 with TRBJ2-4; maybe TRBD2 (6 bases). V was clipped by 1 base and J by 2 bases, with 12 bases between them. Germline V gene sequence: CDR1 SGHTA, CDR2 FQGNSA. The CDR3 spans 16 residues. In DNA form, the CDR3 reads TGTGCCAGCAGCTTAGAGACTAGGGCTCCCAAAAACATTCAGTACTTC. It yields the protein CASSLETRAPKNIQYF.